This T cell receptor (beta chain) was observed in a study of blood T cell repertoires in COVID-19 (TCRdb year 2020). Notes on the research overall: The collaborator samples originated in the United States, Italy and Spain and spanned the acute and convalescent phases of COVID-19. The material from the prospective study consisted of cDNA or gDNA derived from T cells, B-cell-depleted T cells, or PBMCs. Deeply sampled blood TCRbeta repertoires from subjects exposed to, actively infected with, or recovered from COVID-19 were included in the dataset. The repertoires were made available in a free public database intended to serve as a resource for research on the immune response to SARS-CoV-2. Samples came from the ongoing ImmuneRACE study (first 160 participants) plus 1,254 subjects from 6 global collaborators. Sample metadata almost always included a de-identified subject ID, COVID-19 status, age in years and sex. HLA class I and class II types, where available, came from metadata supplied by the sample provider rather than from assay-based typing. What the authors observed across the whole study: The amount of clinical and demographic metadata varied by source and participant and was provided uncurated.

Each collaborating institution followed its own protocols to collect whole blood in K2EDTA tubes. For TCRbeta analysis, collaborator samples were shipped as frozen whole blood, as isolated PBMCs, or as DNA extracted from either sample type. The immunoSEQ Assay, a bias-controlled multiplex PCR, was used to amplify TCRbeta CDR3 regions from genomic DNA. For the original study's pipeline: The number of nucleated cells in each sample was estimated from the amplification of reference gene primers within the assay. To quantify the absolute abundance of each unique TCRbeta CDR3 rearrangement, sequence reads were collapsed and filtered. For each sample, productive Simpson clonality was calculated as the square root of Simpson's diversity index over productive rearrangements. The table was pulled from immuneACCESS by TCRdb, which kept in-frame rearrangements only. Such tables lose some clones; where checked, under half of the loss comes from unresolved V genes, and the rest has no known cause. That table is the source of V, J and clone size, and D and trimming were worked out from the DNA. This sample comprises approximately 46,000 clones, 85% to 90% of them detected only once. Clones ranked in the top ten supply roughly 2.8% of the sample.

Points on this clone: What antigen it recognizes has not been identified. No base quality information exists; no much larger clone differs at one position.

From the germline V gene, CDR1 is SGHRS and CDR2 is YFSETQ. CDR3 length: 13 amino acids, cysteine to phenylalanine. The DNA shown is the 39-base CDR3, in frame from base 1. V and J are truncated by 0 bases and 8 bases respectively, leaving an intervening sequence of 6 bases. The TCR comes from a man in his fifties with active COVID-19. The chain links TRBV5-1 with TRBJ1-6; a tentative D match to TRBD1 spans 5 bases. The sequencing input was peripheral blood. The CDR3 protein sequence reads: CASSLARDSPLHF. The nucleotide sequence is given as TGCGCCAGCAGCTTGGCCAGGGATTCACCCCTCCACTTT.